Detailed here is one T cell receptor beta chain. What it recognizes is unknown. One end of the junction varies from germline; a read error may be responsible. This sample was taken from a study of tumor and adjacent non-tumor tissue in lung cancer. Study details: There were around 11 adenocarcinoma, a couple of squamous cell carcinoma and 1 small cell lung cancer cases. Patients were aged about 31 to 85, 10 men and about five women, stage I to III.

Study findings and constraints: Tumor tissue had significantly higher TCR diversity than normal lung.

Looked up from germline, CDR1 is SGHNT and CDR2 is YENEEA. The CDR3 totals 15 residues. Three rounds of nested PCR, following a modified ARM-PCR protocol, produced the TCRbeta library. Each CDR3 protein gets one entry after TCRdb re-called the multiplex PCR reads with MiXCR. This sample has some 80,000 distinct CDR3 sequences, with just over 75% found just once. This sample's RNA came from whole unsorted tissue. Distant lung tissue was collected more than 3 cm away from the tumor edge. Chemotherapy-naive patients with new lung cancer underwent thoracic surgery in China, August–November 2014. This receptor was identified in a man between 65 and 85 years old with non-small cell lung cancer. The sequenced material came from distant non-tumor lung tissue. The V call is TRBV11-3, the J call TRBJ2-3, with unresolved D. CDR3 amino acids: CACSPIQRATDTQYF. The CDR3 DNA reads TGTGCCTGCAGCCCAATACAGAGAGCCACAGATACGCAGTATTTT.